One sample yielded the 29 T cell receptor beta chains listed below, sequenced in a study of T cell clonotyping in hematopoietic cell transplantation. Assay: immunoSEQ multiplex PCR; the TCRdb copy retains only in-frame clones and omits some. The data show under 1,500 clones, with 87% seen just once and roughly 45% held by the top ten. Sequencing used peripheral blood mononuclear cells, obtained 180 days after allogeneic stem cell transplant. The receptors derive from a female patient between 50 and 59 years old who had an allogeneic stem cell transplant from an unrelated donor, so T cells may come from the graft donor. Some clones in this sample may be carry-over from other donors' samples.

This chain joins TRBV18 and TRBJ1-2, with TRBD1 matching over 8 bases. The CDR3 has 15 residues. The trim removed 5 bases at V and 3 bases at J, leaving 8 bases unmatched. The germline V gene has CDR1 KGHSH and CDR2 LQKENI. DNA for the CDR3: TGTGCCAGCTCAACCCTGGCACAGGGGGACTATGGCTACACCTTC. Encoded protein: CASSTLAQGDYGYTF.

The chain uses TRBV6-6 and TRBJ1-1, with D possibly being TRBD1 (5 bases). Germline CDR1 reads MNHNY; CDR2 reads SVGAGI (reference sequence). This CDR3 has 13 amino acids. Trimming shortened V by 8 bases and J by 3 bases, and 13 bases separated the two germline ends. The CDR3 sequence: CASLRGEDTEAFF. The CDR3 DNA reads TGTGCCAGCCTAAGGGGCGAGGACACTGAAGCTTTCTTT.

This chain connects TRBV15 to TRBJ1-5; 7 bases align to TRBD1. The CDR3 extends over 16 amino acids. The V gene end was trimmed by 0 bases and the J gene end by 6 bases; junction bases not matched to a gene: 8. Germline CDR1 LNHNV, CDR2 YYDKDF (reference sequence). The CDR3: CATSREIEGALQPQHF. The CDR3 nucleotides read TGTGCCACCAGCAGAGAAATTGAGGGGGCCCTTCAGCCCCAGCATTTT.

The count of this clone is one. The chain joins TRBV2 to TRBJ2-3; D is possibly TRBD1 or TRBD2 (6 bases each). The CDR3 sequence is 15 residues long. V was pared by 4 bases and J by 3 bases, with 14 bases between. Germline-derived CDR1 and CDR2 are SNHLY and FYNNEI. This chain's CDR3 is CASSVPRGQTDTQYF. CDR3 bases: TGTGCCAGCAGTGTCCCTCGGGGGCAAACAGATACGCAGTATTTT.

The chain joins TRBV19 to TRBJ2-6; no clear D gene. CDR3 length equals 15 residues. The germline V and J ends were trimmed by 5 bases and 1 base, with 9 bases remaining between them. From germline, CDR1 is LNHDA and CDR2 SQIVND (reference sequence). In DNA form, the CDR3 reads TGTGCCAGTAGTTTGATGTCTTCTGGGGCCAACGTCCTGACTTTC. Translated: CASSLMSSGANVLTF.

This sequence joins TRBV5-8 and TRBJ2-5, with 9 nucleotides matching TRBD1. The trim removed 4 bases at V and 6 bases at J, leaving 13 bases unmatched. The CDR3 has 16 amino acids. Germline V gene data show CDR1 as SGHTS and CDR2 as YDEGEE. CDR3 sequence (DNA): TGTGCCAGCAGCGGGCATGTGGACAGGGGCGTTCAGACCCAGTACTTC. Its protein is CASSGHVDRGVQTQYF.

The CDR3 DNA follows: TGTGCCTGGAGTGGTGGGGGGTACGAGCAGTACTTC. It codes for CAWSGGGYEQYF. V usage is TRBV30 and J usage is TRBJ2-7; D is perhaps TRBD2 (6 bases). The CDR3 loop spans 12 amino acids. The V end lost 1 base, the J end lost 4 bases, and 8 bases lay between the germline ends. The germline V gene encodes CDR1 GTSNPN and CDR2 SVGIG (reference sequence).

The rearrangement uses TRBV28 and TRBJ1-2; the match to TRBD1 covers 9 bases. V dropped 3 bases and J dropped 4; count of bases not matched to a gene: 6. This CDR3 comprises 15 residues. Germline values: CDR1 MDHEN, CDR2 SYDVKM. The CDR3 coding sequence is TGTGCCAGCAGTTTTGGGGACAGGGTGCTCTATGGCTACACCTTC. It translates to CASSFGDRVLYGYTF.

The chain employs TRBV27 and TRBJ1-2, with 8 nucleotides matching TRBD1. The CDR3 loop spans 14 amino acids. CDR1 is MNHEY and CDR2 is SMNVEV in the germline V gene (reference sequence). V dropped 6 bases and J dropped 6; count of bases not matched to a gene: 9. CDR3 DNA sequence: TGTGCCAGCAGCCCCCAGGACAGGGTACATGGCTACACCTTC. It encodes CASSPQDRVHGYTF.

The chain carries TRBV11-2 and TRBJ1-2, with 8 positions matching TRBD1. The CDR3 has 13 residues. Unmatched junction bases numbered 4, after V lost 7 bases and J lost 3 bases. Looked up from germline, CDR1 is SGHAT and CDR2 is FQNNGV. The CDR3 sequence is CASTPTGDYGYTF. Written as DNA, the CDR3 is TGTGCCAGCACCCCGACAGGGGACTATGGCTACACCTTC. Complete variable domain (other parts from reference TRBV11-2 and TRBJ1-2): EAGVAQSPRYKIIEKRQSVAFWCNPISGHATLYWYQQILGQGPKLLIQFQNNGVVDDSQLPKDRFSAERLKGVDSTLKIQPAKLEDSAVYLCASTPTGDYGYTFGSGTRLTVV.

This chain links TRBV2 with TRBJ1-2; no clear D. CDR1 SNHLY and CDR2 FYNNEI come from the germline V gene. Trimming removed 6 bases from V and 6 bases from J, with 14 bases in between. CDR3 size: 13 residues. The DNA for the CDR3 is TGTGCCAGCAGCGCTGAAGCCGGGGATGGCTACACCTTC. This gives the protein CASSAEAGDGYTF.

The CDR3 bases are TGTGCCAGCAGCTTAGTCCACACTGAAGCTTTCTTT. This encodes CASSLVHTEAFF. V is TRBV7-2 and J is TRBJ1-1, with no clear D. Germline lookup yields CDR1 SGHTA and CDR2 FQGNSA. The CDR3 runs 12 residues. The ends were cut back, 1 base at V and 3 bases at J, with 3 bases in the middle.

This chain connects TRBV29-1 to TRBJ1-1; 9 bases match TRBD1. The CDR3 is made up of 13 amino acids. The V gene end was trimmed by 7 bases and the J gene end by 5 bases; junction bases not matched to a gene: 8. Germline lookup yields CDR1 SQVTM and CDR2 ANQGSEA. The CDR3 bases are TGCAGCGCACCGACAGGGGGAGGAACTGAAGCTTTCTTT. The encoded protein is CSAPTGGGTEAFF.

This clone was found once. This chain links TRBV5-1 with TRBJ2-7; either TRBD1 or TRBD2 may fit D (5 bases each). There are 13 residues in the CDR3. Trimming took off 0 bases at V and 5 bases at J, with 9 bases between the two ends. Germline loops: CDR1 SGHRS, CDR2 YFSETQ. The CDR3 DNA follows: TGCGCCAGCAGCTTGGAAGGGGAGCACGAGCAGTACTTC. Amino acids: CASSLEGEHEQYF.

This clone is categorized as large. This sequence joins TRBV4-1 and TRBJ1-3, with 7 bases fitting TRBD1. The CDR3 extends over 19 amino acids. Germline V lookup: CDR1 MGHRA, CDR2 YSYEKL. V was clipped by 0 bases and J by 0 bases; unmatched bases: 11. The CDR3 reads CASSQDLSLGQDSGNTIYF. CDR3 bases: TGCGCCAGCAGCCAAGATTTGAGCCTAGGACAGGACTCTGGAAACACCATATATTTT.

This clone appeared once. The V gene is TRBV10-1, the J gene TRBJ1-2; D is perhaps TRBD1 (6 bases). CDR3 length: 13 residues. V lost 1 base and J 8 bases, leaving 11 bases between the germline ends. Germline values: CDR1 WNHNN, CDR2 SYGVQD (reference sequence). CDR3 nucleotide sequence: TGCGCCAGCAGTGAGTACAGGGATCAAGGCTACACCTTC. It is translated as CASSEYRDQGYTF.

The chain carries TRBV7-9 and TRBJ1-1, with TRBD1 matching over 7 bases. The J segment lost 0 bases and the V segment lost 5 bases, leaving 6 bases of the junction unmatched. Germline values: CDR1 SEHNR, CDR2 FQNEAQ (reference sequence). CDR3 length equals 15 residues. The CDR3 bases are TGTGCCAGCAGCCCCCGACAGGGAATGAACACTGAAGCTTTCTTT. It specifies CASSPRQGMNTEAFF.

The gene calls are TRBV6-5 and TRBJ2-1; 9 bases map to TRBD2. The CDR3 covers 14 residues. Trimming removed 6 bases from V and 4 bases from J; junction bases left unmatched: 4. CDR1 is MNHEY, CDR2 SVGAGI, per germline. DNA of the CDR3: TGTGCCAGCAGCCGAAGCGGGGGGTACAATGAGCAGTTCTTC. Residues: CASSRSGGYNEQFF.

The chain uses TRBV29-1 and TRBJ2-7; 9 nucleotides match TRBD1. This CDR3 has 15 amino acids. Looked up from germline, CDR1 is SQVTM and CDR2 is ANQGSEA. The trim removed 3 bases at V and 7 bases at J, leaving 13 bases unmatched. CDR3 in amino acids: CSVDSAGTGRGEQYF. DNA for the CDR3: TGCAGCGTTGACTCAGCCGGGACAGGGAGAGGGGAGCAGTACTTC.

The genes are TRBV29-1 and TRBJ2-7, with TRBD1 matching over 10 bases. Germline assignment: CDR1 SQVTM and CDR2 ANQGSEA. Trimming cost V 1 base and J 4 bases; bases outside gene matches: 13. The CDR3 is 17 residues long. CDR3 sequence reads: CSVEALGADRGRYEQYF. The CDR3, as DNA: TGCAGCGTTGAAGCCCTGGGGGCTGACAGGGGGCGTTACGAGCAGTACTTC.

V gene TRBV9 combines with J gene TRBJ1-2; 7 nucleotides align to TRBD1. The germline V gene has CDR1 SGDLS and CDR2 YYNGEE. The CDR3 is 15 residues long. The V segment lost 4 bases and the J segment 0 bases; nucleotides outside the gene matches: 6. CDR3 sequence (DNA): TGTGCCAGCAGCCTCCTGGGACAGACTAACTATGGCTACACCTTC. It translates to CASSLLGQTNYGYTF.

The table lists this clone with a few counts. CDR3 nucleotide sequence: TGTGCCAGCAGCTTAACCCCCGCCCAGCGGTACAATGAGCAGTTCTTC. This encodes CASSLTPAQRYNEQFF. The rearrangement joins TRBV7-3 to TRBJ2-1, with a possible D match to TRBD2 (5 bases). Germline V gives CDR1 SGHTA, CDR2 FQGTGA. Trimming removed 0 bases at V and 4 bases at J, with 13 bases between. This CDR3 has 16 amino acids.

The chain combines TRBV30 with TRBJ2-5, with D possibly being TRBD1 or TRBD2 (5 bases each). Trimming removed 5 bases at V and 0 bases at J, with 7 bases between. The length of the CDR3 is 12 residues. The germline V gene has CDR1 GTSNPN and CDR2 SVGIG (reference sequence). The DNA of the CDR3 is TGTGCCTGGCGGGGCTACCAAGAGACCCAGTACTTC. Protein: CAWRGYQETQYF.

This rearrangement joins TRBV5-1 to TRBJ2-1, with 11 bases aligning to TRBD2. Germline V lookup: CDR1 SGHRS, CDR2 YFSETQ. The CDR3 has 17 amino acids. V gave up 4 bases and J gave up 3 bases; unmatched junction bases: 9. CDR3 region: CASSLAGGGGYYNEQFF. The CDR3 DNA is TGCGCCAGCAGCCTAGCGGGGGGCGGGGGCTACTACAATGAGCAGTTCTTC.

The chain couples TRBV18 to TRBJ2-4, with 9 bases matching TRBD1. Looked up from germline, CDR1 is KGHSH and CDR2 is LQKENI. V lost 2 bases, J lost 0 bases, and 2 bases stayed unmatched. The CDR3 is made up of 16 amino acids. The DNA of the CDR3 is TGTGCCAGCTCACCAGACAGGGGGAGAGCCAAAAACATTCAGTACTTC. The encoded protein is CASSPDRGRAKNIQYF.

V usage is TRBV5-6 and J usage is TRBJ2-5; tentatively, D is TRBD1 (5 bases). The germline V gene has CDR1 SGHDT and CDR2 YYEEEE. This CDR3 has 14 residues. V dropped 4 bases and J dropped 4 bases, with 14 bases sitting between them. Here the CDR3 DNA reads TGTGCCAGCAGCCCGGACATCTCAGGAGAGACCCAGTACTTC. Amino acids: CASSPDISGETQYF.

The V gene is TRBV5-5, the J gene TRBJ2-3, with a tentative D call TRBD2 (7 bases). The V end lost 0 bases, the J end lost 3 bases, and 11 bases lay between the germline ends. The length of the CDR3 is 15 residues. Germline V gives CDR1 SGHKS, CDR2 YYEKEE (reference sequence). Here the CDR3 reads CASSLAGGLTDTQYF. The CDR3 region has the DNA TGTGCCAGCAGCTTGGCCGGGGGGCTGACAGATACGCAGTATTTT.

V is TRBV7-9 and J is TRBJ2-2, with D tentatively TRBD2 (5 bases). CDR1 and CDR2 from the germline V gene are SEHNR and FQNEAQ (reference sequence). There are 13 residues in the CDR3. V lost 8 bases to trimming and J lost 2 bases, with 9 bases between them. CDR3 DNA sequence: TGTGCCAGCGAGGACTTCAACACCGGGGAGCTGTTTTTT. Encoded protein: CASEDFNTGELFF.

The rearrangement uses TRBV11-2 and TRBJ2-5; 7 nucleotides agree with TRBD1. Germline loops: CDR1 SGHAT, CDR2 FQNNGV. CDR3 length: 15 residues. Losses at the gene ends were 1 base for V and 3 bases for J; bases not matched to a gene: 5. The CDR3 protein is CASSLAWDREETQYF. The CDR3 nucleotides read TGTGCCAGCAGCTTAGCTTGGGACAGAGAAGAGACCCAGTACTTC.